Sequencing of this T cell receptor (beta chain) was carried out in a study of early T cells in non-severe SARS-CoV-2 infection. The J segment lost 4 bases and the V segment lost 9 bases, leaving 6 bases of the junction unmatched. The CDR3 has 14 amino acids. Germline CDR1 reads SNHLY; CDR2 reads FYNNEI. Individual cDNA molecules were tagged with unique molecular identifiers, the study reported. TCRdb reprocessed the 5' RACE reads via MiXCR and lists one record per CDR3 protein. Of tens of thousands of distinct CDR3 sequences listed, 6.2% are singletons. Many counts were recorded for this clonotype. The V call is TRBV2, the J call TRBJ2-4, with 10 positions matching TRBD2. The clonotype was recovered from an adult who was a healthcare worker with PCR-confirmed SARS-CoV-2 infection or an uninfected control (not recorded which). Sequencing was performed on whole blood, taken at baseline. The CDR3 loop reads CASSQAGGKNIQYF. The CDR3 region has the DNA TGTGCCAGTAGTCAAGCGGGAGGGAAAAACATTCAGTACTTC.